This T cell receptor beta chain was captured in a study of response to subunit inactivated influenza vaccine. The CDR3 contains 15 residues. V was clipped by 0 bases and J by 3 bases, with 12 bases between them. The germline gives CDR1 MNHEY, CDR2 SVGAGI. Each CDR3 protein gets one entry after TCRdb re-called the RT-PCR reads with MiXCR. The sample lists 400,000 to 650,000 distinct CDR3 sequences, more than 7% seen once, with over 10% in the top ten. This clonotype showed up just a few times. The chain joins TRBV6-5 to TRBJ2-7; the D is unclear. The TCR sequence derives from a man aged 50 to 69 who received an inactivated influenza vaccine. The sample consisted of PBMCs from blood, taken around 25 months after vaccination. The CDR3 region has the DNA TGTGCCAGCAGTTACTCGATCGGCCCGTTCTACGAGCAGTACTTC. The encoded protein is CASSYSIGPFYEQYF.